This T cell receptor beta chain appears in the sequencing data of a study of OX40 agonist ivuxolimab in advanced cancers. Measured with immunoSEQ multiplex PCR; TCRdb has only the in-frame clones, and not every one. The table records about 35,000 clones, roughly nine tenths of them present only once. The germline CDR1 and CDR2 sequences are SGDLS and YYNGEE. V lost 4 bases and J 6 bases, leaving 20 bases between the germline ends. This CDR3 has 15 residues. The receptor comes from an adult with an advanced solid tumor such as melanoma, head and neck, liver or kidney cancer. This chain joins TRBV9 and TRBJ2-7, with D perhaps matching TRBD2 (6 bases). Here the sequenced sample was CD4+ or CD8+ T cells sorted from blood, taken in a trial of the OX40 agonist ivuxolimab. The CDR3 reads CASSPGASVASEQYF. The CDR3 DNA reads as TGTGCCAGCAGCCCGGGAGCGTCCGTGGCTTCCGAGCAGTACTTC.